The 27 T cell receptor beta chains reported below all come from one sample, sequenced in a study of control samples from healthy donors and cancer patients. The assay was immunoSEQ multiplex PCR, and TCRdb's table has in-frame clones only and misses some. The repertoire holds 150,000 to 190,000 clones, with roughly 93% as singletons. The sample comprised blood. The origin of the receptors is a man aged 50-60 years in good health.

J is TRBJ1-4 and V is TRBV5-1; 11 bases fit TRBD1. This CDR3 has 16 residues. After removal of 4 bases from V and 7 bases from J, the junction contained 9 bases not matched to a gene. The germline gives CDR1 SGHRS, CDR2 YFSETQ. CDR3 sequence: CASSPTAGTGGEKLFF. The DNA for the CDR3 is TGCGCCAGCAGCCCAACGGCTGGGACAGGGGGTGAAAAACTGTTTTTT.

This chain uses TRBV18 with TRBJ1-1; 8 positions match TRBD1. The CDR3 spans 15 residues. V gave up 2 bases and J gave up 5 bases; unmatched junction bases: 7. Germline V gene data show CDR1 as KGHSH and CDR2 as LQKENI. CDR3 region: CASSPGPQGVTEAFF. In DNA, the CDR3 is TGTGCCAGCTCACCAGGACCACAGGGGGTGACTGAAGCTTTCTTT.

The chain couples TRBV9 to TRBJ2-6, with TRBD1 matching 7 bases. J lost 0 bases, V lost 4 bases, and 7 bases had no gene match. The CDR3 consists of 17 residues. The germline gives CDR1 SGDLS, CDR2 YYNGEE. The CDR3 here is CASSLTGTNSGANVLTF. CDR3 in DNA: TGTGCCAGCAGCTTGACAGGGACGAACTCTGGGGCCAACGTCCTGACTTTC.

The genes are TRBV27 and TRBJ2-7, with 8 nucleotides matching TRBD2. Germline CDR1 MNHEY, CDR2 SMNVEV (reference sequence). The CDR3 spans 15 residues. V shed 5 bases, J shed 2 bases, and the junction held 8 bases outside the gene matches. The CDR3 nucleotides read TGTGCCAGCAGTACACAAGCGGGAGATGCCTACGAGCAGTACTTC. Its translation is CASSTQAGDAYEQYF.

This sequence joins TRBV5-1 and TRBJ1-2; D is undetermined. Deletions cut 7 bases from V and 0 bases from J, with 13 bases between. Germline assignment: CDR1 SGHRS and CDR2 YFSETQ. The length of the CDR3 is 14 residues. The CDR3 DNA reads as TGCGCCAGCTCCACCTCTCTGCCTAACTATGGCTACACCTTC. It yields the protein CASSTSLPNYGYTF. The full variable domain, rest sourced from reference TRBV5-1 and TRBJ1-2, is KAGVTQTPRYLIKTRGQQVTLSCSPISGHRSVSWYQQTPGQGLQFLFEYFSETQRNKGNFPGRFSGRQFSNSRSEMNVSTLELGDSALYLCASSTSLPNYGYTFGSGTRLTVV.

The CDR3, as DNA: TGCAGCGTAGGCGGGAAAATTGCTTACGAGCAGTACTTC. Its protein is CSVGGKIAYEQYF. The chain joins TRBV29-1 to TRBJ2-7; tentatively, D is TRBD2 (6 bases). V lost 6 bases and J 4 bases, leaving 16 bases between the germline ends. CDR1 is SQVTM, CDR2 ANQGSEA, per germline. The CDR3 has 13 amino acids.

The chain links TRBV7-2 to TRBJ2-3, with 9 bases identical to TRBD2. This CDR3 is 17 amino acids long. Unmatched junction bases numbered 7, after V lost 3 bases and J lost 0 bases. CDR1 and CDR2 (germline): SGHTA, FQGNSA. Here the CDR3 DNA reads TGTGCCAGCAGCTTCCGCGGGAGGGCCTCTAGCACAGATACGCAGTATTTT. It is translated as CASSFRGRASSTDTQYF.

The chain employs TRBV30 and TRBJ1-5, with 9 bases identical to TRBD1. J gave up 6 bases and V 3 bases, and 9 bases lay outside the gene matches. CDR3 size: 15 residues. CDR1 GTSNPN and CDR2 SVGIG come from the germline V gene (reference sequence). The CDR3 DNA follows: TGTGCCTGGAGCGGAAACAGGGGGCTATTTCAGCCCCAGCATTTT. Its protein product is CAWSGNRGLFQPQHF.

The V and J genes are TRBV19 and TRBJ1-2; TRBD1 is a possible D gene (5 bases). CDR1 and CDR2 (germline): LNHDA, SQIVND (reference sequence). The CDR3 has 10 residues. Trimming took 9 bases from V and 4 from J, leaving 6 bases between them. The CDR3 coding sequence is TGTGCCAGCGGGACCTATGGCTACACCTTC. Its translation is CASGTYGYTF.

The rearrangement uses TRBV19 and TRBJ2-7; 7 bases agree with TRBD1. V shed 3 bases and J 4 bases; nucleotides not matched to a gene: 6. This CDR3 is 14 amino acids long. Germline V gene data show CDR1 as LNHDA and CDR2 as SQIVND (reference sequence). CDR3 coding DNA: TGTGCCAGTAGTATTCAAGGCAGGGGGTACGAGCAGTACTTC. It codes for CASSIQGRGYEQYF.

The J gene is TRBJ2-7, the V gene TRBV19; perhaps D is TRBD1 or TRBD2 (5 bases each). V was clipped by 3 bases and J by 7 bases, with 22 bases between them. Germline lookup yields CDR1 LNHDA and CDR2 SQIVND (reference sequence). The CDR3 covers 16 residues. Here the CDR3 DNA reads TGTGCCAGTAGTATTTCGGGTCGGGGCTCACTTAGGGAGCAGTACTTC. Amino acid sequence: CASSISGRGSLREQYF.

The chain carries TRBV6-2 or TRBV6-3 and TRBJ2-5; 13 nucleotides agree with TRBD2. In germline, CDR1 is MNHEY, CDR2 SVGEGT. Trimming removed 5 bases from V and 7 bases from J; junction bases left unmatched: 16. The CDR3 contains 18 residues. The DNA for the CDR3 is TGTGCCAGCAGTCGCTCCCTCGACCCGACTAGCGGGAGGACGACCCAGTACTTC. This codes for CASSRSLDPTSGRTTQYF.

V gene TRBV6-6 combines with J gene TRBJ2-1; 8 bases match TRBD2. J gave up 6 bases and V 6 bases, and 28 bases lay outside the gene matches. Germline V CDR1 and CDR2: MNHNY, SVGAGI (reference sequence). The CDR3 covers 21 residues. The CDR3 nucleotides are TGTGCCAGCAGCCGACTAGGGGGGTTTGGAGGTCGCGGGAGGACCGTCAATGAGCAGTTCTTC. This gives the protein CASSRLGGFGGRGRTVNEQFF.

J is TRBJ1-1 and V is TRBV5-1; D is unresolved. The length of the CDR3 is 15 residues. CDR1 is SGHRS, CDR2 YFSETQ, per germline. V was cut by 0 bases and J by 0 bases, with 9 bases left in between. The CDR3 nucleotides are TGCGCCAGCAGCTTGGGGAGCGGTATGAACACTGAAGCTTTCTTT. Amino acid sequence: CASSLGSGMNTEAFF. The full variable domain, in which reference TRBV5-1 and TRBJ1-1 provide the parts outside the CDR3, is KAGVTQTPRYLIKTRGQQVTLSCSPISGHRSVSWYQQTPGQGLQFLFEYFSETQRNKGNFPGRFSGRQFSNSRSEMNVSTLELGDSALYLCASSLGSGMNTEAFFGQGTRLTVV.

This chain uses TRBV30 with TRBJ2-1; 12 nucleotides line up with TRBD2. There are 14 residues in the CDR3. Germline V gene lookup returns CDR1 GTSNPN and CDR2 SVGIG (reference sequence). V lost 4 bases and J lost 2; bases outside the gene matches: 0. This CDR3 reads CAWTSGRAYNEQFF. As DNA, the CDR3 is TGTGCCTGGACTAGCGGGAGGGCCTACAATGAGCAGTTCTTC. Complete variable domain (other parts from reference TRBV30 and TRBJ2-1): SQTIHQWPATLVQPVGSPLSLECTVEGTSNPNLYWYRQAAGRGLQLLFYSVGIGQISSEVPQNLSASRPQDRQFILSSKKLLLSDSGFYLCAWTSGRAYNEQFFGPGTRLTVL.

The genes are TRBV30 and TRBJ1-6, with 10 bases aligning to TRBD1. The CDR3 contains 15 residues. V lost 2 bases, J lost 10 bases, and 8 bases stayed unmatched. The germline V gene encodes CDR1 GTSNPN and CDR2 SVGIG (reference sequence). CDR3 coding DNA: TGTGCCTGGAGTTTTCCGACAGGGGGCCGGTCACCCCTCCACTTT. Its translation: CAWSFPTGGRSPLHF.

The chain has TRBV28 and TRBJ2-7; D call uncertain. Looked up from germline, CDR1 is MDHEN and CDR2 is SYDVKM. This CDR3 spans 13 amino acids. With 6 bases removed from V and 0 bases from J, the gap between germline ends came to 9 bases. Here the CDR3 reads CASRSSNSYEQYF. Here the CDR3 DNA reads TGTGCCAGCAGATCTTCGAACTCCTACGAGCAGTACTTC.

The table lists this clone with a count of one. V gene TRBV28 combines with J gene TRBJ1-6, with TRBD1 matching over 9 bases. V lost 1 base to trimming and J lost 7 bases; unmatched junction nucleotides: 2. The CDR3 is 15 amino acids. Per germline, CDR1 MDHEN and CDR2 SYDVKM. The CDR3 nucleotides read TGTGCCAGCAGTTTATACAGGGGGCGAAATTCACCCCTCCACTTT. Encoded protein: CASSLYRGRNSPLHF.

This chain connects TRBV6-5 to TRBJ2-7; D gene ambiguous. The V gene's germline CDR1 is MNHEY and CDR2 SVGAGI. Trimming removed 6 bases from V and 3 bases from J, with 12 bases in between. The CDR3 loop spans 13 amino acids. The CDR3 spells CASRGLDFYEQYF. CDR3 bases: TGTGCCAGCAGGGGGTTAGATTTCTACGAGCAGTACTTC.

The CDR3 here is CASSIFSDGGYTF. DNA of the CDR3: TGTGCCAGTAGTATCTTTAGCGATGGCGGCTACACCTTC. The genes are TRBV19 and TRBJ1-2; D remains ambiguous. Germline V lookup: CDR1 LNHDA, CDR2 SQIVND (reference sequence). CDR3 length: 13 amino acids. V lost 3 bases, J lost 8 bases, and 13 bases lay in between.

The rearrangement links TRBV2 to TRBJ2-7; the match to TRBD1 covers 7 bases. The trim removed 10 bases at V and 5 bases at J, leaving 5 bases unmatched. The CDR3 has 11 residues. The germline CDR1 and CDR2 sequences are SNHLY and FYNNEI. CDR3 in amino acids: CATSDRDEQYF. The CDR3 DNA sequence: TGTGCCACGAGTGACAGGGACGAGCAGTACTTC.

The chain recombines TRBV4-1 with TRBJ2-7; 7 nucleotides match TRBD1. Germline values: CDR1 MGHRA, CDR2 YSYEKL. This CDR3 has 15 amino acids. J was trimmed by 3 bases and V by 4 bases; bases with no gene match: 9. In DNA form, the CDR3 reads TGCGCCAGCAGCCCCTCAACAGGGGCCAACTACGAGCAGTACTTC. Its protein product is CASSPSTGANYEQYF.

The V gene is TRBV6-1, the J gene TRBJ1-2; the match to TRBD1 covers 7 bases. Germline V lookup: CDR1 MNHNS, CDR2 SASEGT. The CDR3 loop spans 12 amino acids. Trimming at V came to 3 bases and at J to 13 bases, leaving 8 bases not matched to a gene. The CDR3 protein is CASSDLGTDRTF. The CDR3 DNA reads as TGTGCCAGCAGTGACCTCGGGACAGATCGCACCTTC.

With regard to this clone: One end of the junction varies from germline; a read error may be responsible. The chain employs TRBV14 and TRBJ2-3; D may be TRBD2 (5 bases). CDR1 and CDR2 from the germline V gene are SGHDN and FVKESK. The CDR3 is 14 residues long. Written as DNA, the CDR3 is TGTGCCAGCACCCAATCGGGGTTCACAGATACGCAGTATTTT. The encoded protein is CASTQSGFTDTQYF.

DNA for the CDR3: TGTGCCACCAGTGTAGGGGACAGGGTTAACACTGAAGCTTTCTTT. This gives the protein CATSVGDRVNTEAFF. The chain uses TRBV24-1 and TRBJ1-1; 9 positions agree with TRBD1. The CDR3 length is 15 residues. Trimming cost V 5 bases and J 2 bases; bases outside gene matches: 5. CDR1 is KGHDR and CDR2 is SFDVKD in the germline V gene.

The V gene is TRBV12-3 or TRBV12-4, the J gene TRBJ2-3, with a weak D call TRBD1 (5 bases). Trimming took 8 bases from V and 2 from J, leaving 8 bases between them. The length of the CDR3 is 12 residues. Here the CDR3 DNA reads TGTGCCAGCTCGGACAACACAGATACGCAGTATTTT. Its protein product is CASSDNTDTQYF.

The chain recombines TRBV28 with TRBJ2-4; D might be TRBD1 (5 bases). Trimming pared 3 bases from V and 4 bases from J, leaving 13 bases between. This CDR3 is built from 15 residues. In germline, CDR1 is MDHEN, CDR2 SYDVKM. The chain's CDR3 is CASSFRQGTKNIQYF. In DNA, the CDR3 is TGTGCCAGCAGTTTTCGGCAGGGAACAAAAAACATTCAGTACTTC.